Following are 31 T cell receptor beta chains from one sample sequenced in a study of cytomegalovirus exposure and HLA in healthy donors. PCR involved 60 Vbeta and 13 Jbeta primers. This table comes from immunoSEQ multiplex PCR, and its TCRdb copy is limited to in-frame clones, with some not included. The sample lists around 58,000 clones, 60% to 85% occurring once. The sequenced sample consisted of PBMCs. Source of these receptors: a male donor in good health and CMV-seropositive.

The genes are TRBV7-6 and TRBJ1-2; perhaps TRBD1 as D (6 bases). Germline loops: CDR1 SGHVS, CDR2 FNYEAQ. Between the trimmed V and J ends, which lost 5 bases and 2 bases, there was a span of 9 bases. This CDR3 comprises 13 residues. The CDR3 protein is CASSPDRNYGYTF. CDR3 DNA sequence: TGTGCCAGCAGCCCCGACAGGAACTATGGCTACACCTTC.

The chain has TRBV6-5 and TRBJ2-5; D is undetermined. The better agreement between TRBJ2-7 and the DNA end casts doubt on the J call. The V gene's germline CDR1 is MNHEY and CDR2 SVGAGI. This CDR3 region has 13 residues. CDR3 protein: CASTGQNSYEQYF. The CDR3 region has the DNA TGTGCCAGCACAGGTCAGAACTCCTACGAGCAGTACTTC.

The chain carries TRBV9 and TRBJ1-4; TRBD1 is a possible D gene (6 bases). Trimming took 3 bases from V and 3 from J, leaving 9 bases between them. The CDR3 consists of 14 residues. Germline CDR1 is SGDLS and CDR2 is YYNGEE. The CDR3 DNA is TGTGCCAGCAGCGACAGGGATGCTAATGAAAAACTGTTTTTT. It translates to CASSDRDANEKLFF.

The chain links TRBV27 to TRBJ1-1; D is possibly TRBD1 (6 bases). The CDR3 spans 16 residues. CDR1 is MNHEY and CDR2 is SMNVEV in the germline V gene (reference sequence). Deletions cut 1 base from V and 1 base from J, with 13 bases between. The CDR3 DNA is TGTGCCAGCAGTTTATTATTGGGGGCGGGGAACACTGAAGCTTTCTTT. Translating gives CASSLLLGAGNTEAFF.

This clone was seen a few times. This rearrangement joins TRBV7-2 to TRBJ2-7, with unresolved D. Germline lookup yields CDR1 SGHTA and CDR2 FQGNSA. This CDR3 comprises 11 residues. Trimming removed 5 bases from V and 3 bases from J, with 5 bases in between. CDR3: CASSLNYEQYF. The CDR3 nucleotides read TGTGCCAGCAGCCTTAACTACGAGCAGTACTTC.

V usage is TRBV19 and J usage is TRBJ1-1, with D possibly being TRBD1 (6 bases). CDR3 length: 15 residues. The germline gives CDR1 LNHDA, CDR2 SQIVND (reference sequence). V lost 6 bases and J lost 2, with 16 bases in between. CDR3 protein: CASSPGTNLNTEAFF. In DNA, the CDR3 is TGTGCCAGTAGCCCTGGGACAAATTTAAACACTGAAGCTTTCTTT.

This chain joins TRBV5-1 and TRBJ1-5, with 8 bases fitting TRBD1. Germline assignment: CDR1 SGHRS and CDR2 YFSETQ. The CDR3 is made up of 14 amino acids. J lost 5 bases, V lost 0 bases, and 1 base had no gene match. CDR3 in amino acids: CASSLETGDQPQHF. For the CDR3, the DNA is TGCGCCAGCAGCTTGGAGACAGGGGATCAGCCCCAGCATTTT.

J is TRBJ2-5 and V is TRBV19, with D unclear. The CDR3 totals 13 residues. Trimming took 5 bases from V and 3 from J, leaving 10 bases between them. Looked up from germline, CDR1 is LNHDA and CDR2 is SQIVND (reference sequence). DNA for the CDR3: TGTGCCAGTAGTCCGGGTGCAAAAGAGACCCAGTACTTC. It codes for CASSPGAKETQYF.

Here the CDR3 DNA reads TGTGCCATCAGTGAGAGTGTTGGCTACACTGAAGCTTTCTTT. This encodes CAISESVGYTEAFF. This sequence joins TRBV10-3 and TRBJ1-1; D is unresolved. The CDR3 has 14 amino acids. Trimming removed 2 bases at V and 3 bases at J, with 10 bases between. Germline V gene lookup returns CDR1 ENHRY and CDR2 SYGVKD.

This chain links TRBV6-4 with TRBJ1-2, with D possibly being TRBD1 (5 bases). Germline-derived CDR1 and CDR2 are MRHNA and SNTAGT. CDR3 size: 15 residues. Trimming stripped 3 bases from V and 3 bases from J, with 14 bases between. CDR3 sequence: CASSEVAGNDYGYTF. DNA of the CDR3: TGTGCCAGCAGTGAAGTAGCAGGGAACGACTATGGCTACACCTTC.

This chain uses TRBV19 with TRBJ2-3; 14 bases are shared with TRBD2. Germline trimming cut 5 bases from V and 8 bases from J; bases unmatched to any gene: 6. The germline gives CDR1 LNHDA, CDR2 SQIVND (reference sequence). The CDR3 is 15 residues long. CDR3 nucleotides: TGTGCCAGTAGTCCCGGACTAGCGGGGGGCTCTACGCAGTATTTT. It is translated as CASSPGLAGGSTQYF. Full variable domain (remainder filled in from reference TRBV19 and TRBJ2-3): DGGITQSPKYLFRKEGQNVTLSCEQNLNHDAMYWYRQDPGQGLRLIYYSQIVNDFQKGDIAEGYSVSREKKESFPLTVTSAQKNPTAFYLCASSPGLAGGSTQYFGPGTRLTVL.

The CDR3: CASSERRRDMNTEAFF. The CDR3 DNA reads TGTGCCAGCAGTGAAAGGAGGCGTGACATGAACACTGAAGCTTTCTTT. The rearrangement links TRBV2 to TRBJ1-1; no reliable D call. Germline CDR1 SNHLY, CDR2 FYNNEI. The CDR3 runs to 16 residues. Trimming left V 2 bases short and J 0 bases short, with 13 bases between.

The chain employs TRBV7-8 and TRBJ2-7; 8 bases map to TRBD2. The CDR3 is 16 amino acids. The J segment lost 1 base and the V segment lost 4 bases, leaving 9 bases of the junction unmatched. The germline V gene encodes CDR1 SGHVS and CDR2 FQNEAQ. The CDR3 DNA is TGTGCCAGCAGCTGGTATAGCGGGGAAATATCCTACGAGCAGTACTTC. This sequence encodes CASSWYSGEISYEQYF.

This chain links TRBV5-6 with TRBJ2-7; D possibly corresponds to TRBD1 (6 bases). This CDR3 has 16 amino acids. The V gene lost 6 bases and the J gene lost 0 bases, with 19 bases spanning the gap. CDR1 SGHDT and CDR2 YYEEEE come from the germline V gene. As DNA, the CDR3 is TGTGCCAGCACCCGGGAAGGACAGCTCAGCTCCTACGAGCAGTACTTC. Its translation is CASTREGQLSSYEQYF.

V usage is TRBV25-1 and J usage is TRBJ1-6; D gene uncertain. Germline CDR1 is MGHDK and CDR2 is SYGVNS. This CDR3 comprises 16 residues. The germline V and J ends were trimmed by 3 bases and 5 bases, with 14 bases remaining between them. This chain's CDR3 is CASSDIGPVDNSPLHF. Here the CDR3 DNA reads TGTGCCAGCAGTGATATTGGTCCCGTAGATAATTCACCCCTCCACTTT.

The gene calls are TRBV5-4 and TRBJ2-1, with D maybe TRBD1 (6 bases). Per the germline V gene, CDR1 is SGHNT and CDR2 is YYREEE (reference sequence). The CDR3 runs to 17 residues. Trimming cost V 0 bases and J 2 bases, with 15 bases left between them. The CDR3 coding sequence is TGTGCCAGCAGCTTGGATCAAGGCAGGGGTCCCTACAATGAGCAGTTCTTC. Residues: CASSLDQGRGPYNEQFF. Full variable domain (missing parts from reference TRBV5-4 and TRBJ2-1): ETGVTQSPTHLIKTRGQQVTLRCSSQSGHNTVSWYQQALGQGPQFIFQYYREEENGRGNFPPRFSGLQFPNYSSELNVNALELDDSALYLCASSLDQGRGPYNEQFFGPGTRLTVL.

This clone was detected only a few times. This chain uses TRBV5-6 with TRBJ2-3; D gene ambiguous. Trimming cost V 0 bases and J 6 bases, with 5 bases left between them. CDR1 and CDR2 from the germline V gene are SGHDT and YYEEEE. There are 12 residues in the CDR3. This CDR3 is CASSLVRDTQYF. The CDR3 bases are TGTGCCAGCAGCTTGGTGAGGGATACGCAGTATTTT.

The chain employs TRBV4-1 and TRBJ1-1; tentative D call: TRBD1 (6 bases). The germline V gene has CDR1 MGHRA and CDR2 YSYEKL. V was shortened by 3 bases and J by 3 bases, with 14 bases between the two germline ends. The CDR3 loop spans 15 amino acids. This CDR3 reads CASSQLQGRDTEAFF. The CDR3 DNA sequence: TGCGCCAGCAGCCAGCTACAGGGACGGGACACTGAAGCTTTCTTT.

J is TRBJ2-3 and V is TRBV30; TRBD2 matches 7 bases. The ends lost 1 base at V and 1 base at J; junction bases unmatched: 5. Germline values: CDR1 GTSNPN, CDR2 SVGIG (reference sequence). The length of the CDR3 is 15 residues. The CDR3 DNA reads TGTGCCTGGAGTGGTTCTAGCGGTCGCACAGATACGCAGTATTTT. Protein sequence: CAWSGSSGRTDTQYF.

The rearrangement links TRBV6-7 to TRBJ2-3, with 7 bases lining up with TRBD2. TRBV6-7 is given ORF status, its function remaining uncertain. The CDR3 totals 16 residues. Trimming cost V 0 bases and J 4 bases; bases outside gene matches: 7. CDR3 region: CASSYSPNRGADTQYF. For the CDR3, the DNA is TGTGCCAGCAGTTACTCCCCCAACCGGGGGGCAGATACGCAGTATTTT.

The rearrangement joins TRBV4-1 to TRBJ1-6; no reliable D call. CDR3 length: 14 amino acids. The germline V and J ends were trimmed by 1 base and 6 bases, with 7 bases remaining between them. From germline, CDR1 is MGHRA and CDR2 YSYEKL. The CDR3 region has the DNA TGCGCCAGCAGCCAAGTTCACGGTAATTCACCCCTCCACTTT. It yields the protein CASSQVHGNSPLHF.

In DNA, the CDR3 is TGTGCCAGCAGCCAAGATGGGGAGGCGGACTATGGCTACACCTTC. It specifies CASSQDGEADYGYTF. This chain joins TRBV7-2 and TRBJ1-2, with D unclear. Trimming cost V 5 bases and J 3 bases, with 16 bases left between them. CDR3 length equals 15 residues. Germline lookup yields CDR1 SGHTA and CDR2 FQGNSA.

The V gene is TRBV5-1, the J gene TRBJ1-2, with a possible D match to TRBD1 (6 bases). Trimming took off 2 bases at V and 5 bases at J, with 13 bases between the two ends. Germline V gene sequence: CDR1 SGHRS, CDR2 YFSETQ. The length of the CDR3 is 14 residues. This CDR3 is CASSFGRGIYGYTF. DNA for the CDR3: TGCGCCAGCAGCTTCGGCAGGGGAATATATGGCTACACCTTC. Full variable domain (outside the CDR3, taken from reference TRBV5-1 and TRBJ1-2): KAGVTQTPRYLIKTRGQQVTLSCSPISGHRSVSWYQQTPGQGLQFLFEYFSETQRNKGNFPGRFSGRQFSNSRSEMNVSTLELGDSALYLCASSFGRGIYGYTFGSGTRLTVV.

The genes are TRBV30 and TRBJ1-1; no clear D. The germline V and J ends were trimmed by 3 bases and 1 base, with 9 bases remaining between them. This CDR3 comprises 13 residues. CDR1 is GTSNPN and CDR2 is SVGIG in the germline V gene (reference sequence). CDR3 residues: CAWRTTPNTEAFF. CDR3 DNA: TGTGCCTGGAGGACGACACCGAACACTGAAGCTTTCTTT.

V is TRBV5-1 and J is TRBJ1-1, with D tentatively TRBD1 (6 bases). The germline gives CDR1 SGHRS, CDR2 YFSETQ. V gave up 8 bases and J gave up 3 bases, with 14 bases separating them. The CDR3 extends over 13 amino acids. The CDR3 coding sequence is TGCGCCAGTGGAACAGGGTGGGACACTGAAGCTTTCTTT. It codes for CASGTGWDTEAFF.

CDR3: CASRPGVGMIQPQHF. In DNA, the CDR3 is TGTGCCAGTAGGCCAGGGGTCGGCATGATTCAGCCCCAGCATTTT. The chain is built from TRBV19 and TRBJ1-5, with a weak D call TRBD1 (6 bases). Per germline, CDR1 LNHDA and CDR2 SQIVND (reference sequence). The CDR3 runs 15 residues. Trimming stripped 6 bases from V and 6 bases from J, with 18 bases between.

This chain uses TRBV11-2 with TRBJ2-7; the D gene is possibly TRBD1 (5 bases). Germline V gene lookup returns CDR1 SGHAT and CDR2 FQNNGV. Trimming took off 1 base at V and 3 bases at J, with 7 bases between the two ends. The length of the CDR3 is 13 residues. In DNA form, the CDR3 reads TGTGCCAGCAGCTTAGTCAGGGACTACGAGCAGTACTTC. Translated, it gives CASSLVRDYEQYF.

The genes are TRBV13 and TRBJ2-3; 8 bases are shared with TRBD1. CDR3 size: 15 residues. The ends lost 5 bases at V and 0 bases at J; junction bases unmatched: 4. Germline assignment: CDR1 PRHDT and CDR2 FYEKMQ (reference sequence). CDR3 nucleotides: TGTGCCAGCAGCCGCCGGACAGGGAGCACAGATACGCAGTATTTT. Translated: CASSRRTGSTDTQYF.

V and J are TRBV7-9 and TRBJ2-2, with 11 positions matching TRBD2. This CDR3 spans 16 amino acids. The germline V gene has CDR1 SEHNR and CDR2 FQNEAQ (reference sequence). The trim removed 4 bases at V and 4 bases at J, leaving 5 bases unmatched. The CDR3 spells CASSYVAGGPTGELFF. As DNA, the CDR3 is TGTGCCAGCAGCTACGTAGCGGGGGGGCCCACCGGGGAGCTGTTTTTT.

The chain recombines TRBV4-3 with TRBJ2-5; 11 nucleotides line up with TRBD1. The CDR3 extends over 16 amino acids. The germline V gene encodes CDR1 LGHNA and CDR2 YSLEER. V lost 4 bases, J lost 4 bases, and 8 bases stayed unmatched. CDR3 sequence reads: CASSLGTGTGGETQYF. CDR3 nucleotide sequence: TGCGCCAGCAGCCTGGGGACCGGGACAGGGGGAGAGACCCAGTACTTC.

The chain joins TRBV28 to TRBJ2-4, with D tentatively TRBD1 (5 bases). V lost 3 bases, J lost 3 bases, and 9 bases lay in between. The CDR3 has 14 residues. Germline-derived CDR1 and CDR2 are MDHEN and SYDVKM. This chain's CDR3 is CASSLQGGKNIQYF. CDR3 nucleotide sequence: TGTGCCAGCAGTTTGCAGGGCGGCAAAAACATTCAGTACTTC.